The clone carrying this TCR beta chain showed up just a few times. These data originate in a study of human T cells and chemical hapten exposure. Study-level information: Diphenylcyclopropenone was administered weekly to the scalp of patients throughout the approximately 25-week study. Patients, largely female, had alopecia areata, totalis or universalis.

Documented time point: pre-sensitization, week 0. Treatment specified: therapeutic diphenylcyclopropenone sensitization with weekly scalp DPC. TCRdb redid the calling of the RACE reads with MiXCR, one entry per CDR3 protein. This sample yields around 250,000 distinct CDR3 sequences, of which about 8.6% are seen a single time; 2% to 3% belongs to the top ten. Germline trimming cut 3 bases from V and 4 bases from J; bases unmatched to any gene: 4. Looked up from germline, CDR1 is SGHRS and CDR2 is YFSETQ. The length of the CDR3 is 15 residues. This specimen consisted of whole blood, obtained in connection with sensitization to the hapten diphenylcyclopropenone (DPC). This sequence originates from a woman aged 40 to 50 with alopecia areata. Some clones in this sample may be carry-over from other donors' samples. The chain uses TRBV5-1 and TRBJ1-4; 9 bases fit TRBD1. CDR3 sequence (DNA): TGCGCCAGCAGCTCCAGACAGGGGGGTAATGAAAAACTGTTTTTT. This encodes CASSSRQGGNEKLFF.